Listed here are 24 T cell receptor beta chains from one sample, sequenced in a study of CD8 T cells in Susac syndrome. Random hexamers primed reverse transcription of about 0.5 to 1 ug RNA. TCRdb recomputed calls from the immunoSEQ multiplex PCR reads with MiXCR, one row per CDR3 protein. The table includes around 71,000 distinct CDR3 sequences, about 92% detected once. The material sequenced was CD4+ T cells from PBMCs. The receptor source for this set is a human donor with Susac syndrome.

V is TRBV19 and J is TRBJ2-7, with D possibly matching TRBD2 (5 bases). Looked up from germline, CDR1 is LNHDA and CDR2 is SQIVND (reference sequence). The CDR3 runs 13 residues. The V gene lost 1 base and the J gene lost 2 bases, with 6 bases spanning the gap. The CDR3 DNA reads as TGTGCCAGTAGTATAGGGGGAGCCTACGAGCAGTACTTC. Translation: CASSIGGAYEQYF.

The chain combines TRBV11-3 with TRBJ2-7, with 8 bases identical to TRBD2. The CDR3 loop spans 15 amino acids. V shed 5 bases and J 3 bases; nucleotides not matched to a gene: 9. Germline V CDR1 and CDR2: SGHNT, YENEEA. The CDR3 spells CASSRPRGAGYEQYF. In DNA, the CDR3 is TGTGCCAGCAGCCGACCGCGGGGGGCGGGCTACGAGCAGTACTTC.

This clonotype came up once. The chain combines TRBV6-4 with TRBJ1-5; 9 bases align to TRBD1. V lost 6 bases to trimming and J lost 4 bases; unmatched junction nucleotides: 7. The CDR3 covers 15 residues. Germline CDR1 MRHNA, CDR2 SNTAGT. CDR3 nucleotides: TGTGCCAGCAGGAAAACAGGGGGCCATAATCAGCCCCAGCATTTT. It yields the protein CASRKTGGHNQPQHF.

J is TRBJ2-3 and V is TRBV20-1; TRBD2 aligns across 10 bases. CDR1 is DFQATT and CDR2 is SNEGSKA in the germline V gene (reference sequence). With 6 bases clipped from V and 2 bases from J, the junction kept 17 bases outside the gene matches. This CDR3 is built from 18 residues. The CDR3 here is CSAPPVSGGGMNTDTQYF. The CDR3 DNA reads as TGCAGTGCCCCACCTGTAAGCGGGGGGGGCATGAACACAGATACGCAGTATTTT.

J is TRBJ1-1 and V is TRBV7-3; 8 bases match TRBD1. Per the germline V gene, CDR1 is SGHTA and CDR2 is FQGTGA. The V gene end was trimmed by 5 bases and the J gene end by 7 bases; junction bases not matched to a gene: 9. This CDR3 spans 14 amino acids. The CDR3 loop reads CASSPQGANSEAFF. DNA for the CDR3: TGTGCCAGCAGCCCCCAGGGGGCTAATAGTGAAGCTTTCTTT.

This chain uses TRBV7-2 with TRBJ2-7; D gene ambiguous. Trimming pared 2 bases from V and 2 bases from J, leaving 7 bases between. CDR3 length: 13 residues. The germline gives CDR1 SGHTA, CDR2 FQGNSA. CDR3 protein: CASSLITTYEQYF. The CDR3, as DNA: TGTGCCAGCAGCTTAATTACGACCTACGAGCAGTACTTC.

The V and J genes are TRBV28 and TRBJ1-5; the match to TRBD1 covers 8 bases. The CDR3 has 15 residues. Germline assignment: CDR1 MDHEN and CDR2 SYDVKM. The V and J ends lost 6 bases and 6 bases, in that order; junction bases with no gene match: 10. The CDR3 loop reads CASSPPGTGGQPQHF. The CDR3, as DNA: TGTGCCAGCAGCCCTCCCGGGACAGGTGGTCAGCCCCAGCATTTT.

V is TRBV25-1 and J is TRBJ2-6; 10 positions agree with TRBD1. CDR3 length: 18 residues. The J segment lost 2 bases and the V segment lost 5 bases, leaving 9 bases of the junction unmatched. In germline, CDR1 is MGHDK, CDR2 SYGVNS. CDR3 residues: CASSSPDRGTPGANVLTF. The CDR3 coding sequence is TGTGCCAGCAGTAGTCCGGACAGGGGGACCCCTGGGGCCAACGTCCTGACTTTC. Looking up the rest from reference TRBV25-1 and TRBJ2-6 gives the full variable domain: EADIYQTPRYLVIGTGKKITLECSQTMGHDKMYWYQQDPGMELHLIHYSYGVNSTEKGDLSSESTVSRIRTEHFPLTLESARPSHTSQYLCASSSPDRGTPGANVLTFGAGSRLTVL.

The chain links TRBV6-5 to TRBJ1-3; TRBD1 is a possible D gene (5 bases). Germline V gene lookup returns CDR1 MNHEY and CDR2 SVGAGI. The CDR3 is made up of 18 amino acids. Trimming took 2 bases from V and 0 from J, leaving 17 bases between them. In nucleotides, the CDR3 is TGTGCCAGCAGTTACGGGGCCTTCAGAGTTAGCTCTGGAAACACCATATATTTT. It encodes CASSYGAFRVSSGNTIYF.

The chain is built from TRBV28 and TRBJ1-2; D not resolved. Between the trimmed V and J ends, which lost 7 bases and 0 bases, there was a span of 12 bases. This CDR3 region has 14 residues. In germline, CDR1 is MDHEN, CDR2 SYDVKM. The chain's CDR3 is CASIGLQANYGYTF. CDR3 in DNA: TGTGCCAGCATCGGTCTCCAAGCTAACTATGGCTACACCTTC.

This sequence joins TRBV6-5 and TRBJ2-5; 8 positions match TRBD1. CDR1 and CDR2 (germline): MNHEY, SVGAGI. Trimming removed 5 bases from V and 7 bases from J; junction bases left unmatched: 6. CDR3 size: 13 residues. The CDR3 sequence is CASSRTGSGTQYF. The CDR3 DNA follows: TGTGCCAGCAGTAGGACAGGGTCGGGGACCCAGTACTTC.

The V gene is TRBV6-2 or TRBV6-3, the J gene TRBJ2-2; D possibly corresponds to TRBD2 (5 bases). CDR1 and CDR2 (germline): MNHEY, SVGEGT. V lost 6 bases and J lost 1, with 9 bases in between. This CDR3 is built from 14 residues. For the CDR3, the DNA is TGTGCCAGCAGAACTAGAGTGAACACCGGGGAGCTGTTTTTT. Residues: CASRTRVNTGELFF.

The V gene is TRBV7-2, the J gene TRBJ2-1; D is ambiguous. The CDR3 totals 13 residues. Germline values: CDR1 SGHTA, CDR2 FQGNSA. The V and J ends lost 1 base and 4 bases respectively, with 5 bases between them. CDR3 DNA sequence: TGTGCCAGCAGCTTAGGTCCGTACAATGAGCAGTTCTTC. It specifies CASSLGPYNEQFF.

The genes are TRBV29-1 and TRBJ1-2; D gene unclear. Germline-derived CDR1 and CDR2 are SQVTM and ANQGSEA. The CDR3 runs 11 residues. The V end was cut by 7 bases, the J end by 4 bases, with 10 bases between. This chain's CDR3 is CSGRFGYGYTF. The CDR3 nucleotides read TGCAGCGGGCGGTTCGGCTATGGCTACACCTTC. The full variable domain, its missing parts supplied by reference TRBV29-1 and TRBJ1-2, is SAVISQKPSRDICQRGTSLTIQCQVDSQVTMMFWYRQQPGQSLTLIATANQGSEATYESGFVIDKFPISRPNLTFSTLTVSNMSPEDSSIYLCSGRFGYGYTFGSGTRLTVV.

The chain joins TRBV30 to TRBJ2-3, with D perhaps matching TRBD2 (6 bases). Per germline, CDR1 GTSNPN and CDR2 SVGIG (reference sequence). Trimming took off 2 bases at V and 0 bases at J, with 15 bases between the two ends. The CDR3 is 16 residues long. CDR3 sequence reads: CAWSSSGEPSTDTQYF. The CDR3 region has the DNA TGTGCCTGGAGTAGCTCGGGGGAACCTAGCACAGATACGCAGTATTTT.

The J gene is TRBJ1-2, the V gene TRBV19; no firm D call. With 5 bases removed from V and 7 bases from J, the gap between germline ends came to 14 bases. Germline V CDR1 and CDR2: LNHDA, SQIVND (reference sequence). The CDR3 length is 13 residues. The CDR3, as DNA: TGTGCCAGTAGTGACGAACCCCCTGGTGGCTACACCTTC. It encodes CASSDEPPGGYTF.

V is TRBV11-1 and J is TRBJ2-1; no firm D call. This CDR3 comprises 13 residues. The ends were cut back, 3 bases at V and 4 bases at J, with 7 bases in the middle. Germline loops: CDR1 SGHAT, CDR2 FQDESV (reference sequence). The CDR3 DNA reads TGTGCCAGCAGCTTCAGAACATACAATGAGCAGTTCTTC. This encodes CASSFRTYNEQFF.

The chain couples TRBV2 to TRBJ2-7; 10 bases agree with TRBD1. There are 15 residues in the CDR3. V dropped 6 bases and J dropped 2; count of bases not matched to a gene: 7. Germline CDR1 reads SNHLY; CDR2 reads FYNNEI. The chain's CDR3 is CASRYEGQGTYEQYF. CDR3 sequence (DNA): TGTGCCAGCAGATACGAGGGACAGGGGACCTACGAGCAGTACTTC.

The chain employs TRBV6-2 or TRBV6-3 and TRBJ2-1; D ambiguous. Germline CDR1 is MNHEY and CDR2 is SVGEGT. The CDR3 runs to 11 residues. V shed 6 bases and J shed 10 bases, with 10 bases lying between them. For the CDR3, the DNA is TGTGCCAGCAGGTTAGACCGGGAGCAGTTCTTC. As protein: CASRLDREQFF.

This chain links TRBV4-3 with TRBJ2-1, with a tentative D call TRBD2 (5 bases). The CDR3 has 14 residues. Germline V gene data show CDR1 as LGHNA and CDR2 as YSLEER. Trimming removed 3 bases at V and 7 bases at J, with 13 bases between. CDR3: CASSQDSGGNEQFF. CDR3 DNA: TGCGCCAGCAGCCAGGACTCGGGCGGAAATGAGCAGTTCTTC.

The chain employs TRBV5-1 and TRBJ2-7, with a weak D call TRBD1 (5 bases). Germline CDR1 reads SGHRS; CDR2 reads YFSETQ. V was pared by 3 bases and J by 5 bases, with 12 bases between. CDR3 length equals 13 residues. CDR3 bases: TGCGCCAGCAGCTATGGCAGGGTGGACGAGCAGTACTTC. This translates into CASSYGRVDEQYF.

The DNA for the CDR3 is TGCGCCAGCAGTGAGTCCGCCCCTCCGGGCTCGAGCTCCTACAATGAGCAGTTCTTC. Protein: CASSESAPPGSSSYNEQFF. This chain joins TRBV10-2 and TRBJ2-1; D not resolved. This CDR3 has 19 amino acids. V lost 0 bases and J 0 bases, leaving 18 bases between the germline ends. Germline V CDR1 and CDR2: WSHSY, SAAADI.

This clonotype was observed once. This chain's CDR3 is CASSTSLTSQGTDTQYF. For the CDR3, the DNA is TGTGCCAGTAGTACCTCCCTGACTAGCCAAGGCACAGATACGCAGTATTTT. The V call is TRBV19, the J call TRBJ2-3; 7 nucleotides line up with TRBD2. The CDR3 is made up of 17 amino acids. CDR1 LNHDA and CDR2 SQIVND come from the germline V gene (reference sequence). Trimming cost V 4 bases and J 1 base; bases outside gene matches: 11. Variable domain in full (rest from reference TRBV19 and TRBJ2-3): DGGITQSPKYLFRKEGQNVTLSCEQNLNHDAMYWYRQDPGQGLRLIYYSQIVNDFQKGDIAEGYSVSREKKESFPLTVTSAQKNPTAFYLCASSTSLTSQGTDTQYFGPGTRLTVL.

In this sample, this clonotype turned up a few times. The CDR3 coding sequence is TGCGCCAGCGCGTATCAAACGGGAGAGACCCAGTACTTC. The encoded protein is CASAYQTGETQYF. The chain joins TRBV5-1 to TRBJ2-5; unclear D gene. V was cut by 7 bases and J by 4 bases, with 14 bases left in between. The germline V gene encodes CDR1 SGHRS and CDR2 YFSETQ. This CDR3 has 13 amino acids.